Following are 25 T cell receptor beta chains from one sample sequenced in a study of blood T cell repertoires in COVID-19. TCRdb's copy holds only in-frame clones and misses some; the assay was immunoSEQ multiplex PCR. This sample has roughly 210,000 clones, with about nine tenths found just once. The sequencing sample was made of PBMCs or T cells enriched from blood (not recorded which). The receptors derive from a man aged 30 to 39 in a cohort exposed to, infected with or recovered from COVID-19 (not recorded which).

The CDR3 DNA sequence: TGTGCCAGCAGCTTAATCGTCCCGGGACTAGCGGGGGGGAGGAGCTCCTACAATGAGCAGTTCTTC. Protein sequence: CASSLIVPGLAGGRSSYNEQFF. The chain recombines TRBV9 with TRBJ2-1; 16 positions match TRBD2. With 4 bases clipped from V and 0 bases from J, the junction kept 16 bases outside the gene matches. Germline V lookup: CDR1 SGDLS, CDR2 YYNGEE. This CDR3 contains 22 residues.

The chain employs TRBV5-1 and TRBJ2-7; 7 bases are a match to TRBD2. The ends lost 2 bases at V and 4 bases at J; junction bases unmatched: 9. CDR3 length: 15 residues. The germline V gene has CDR1 SGHRS and CDR2 YFSETQ. The CDR3 protein is CASSFEETSLYEQYF. In nucleotides, the CDR3 is TGCGCCAGCAGCTTCGAAGAGACTAGCTTATACGAGCAGTACTTC.

The gene calls are TRBV24-1 and TRBJ1-2; 8 bases match TRBD1. Trimming took 3 bases from V and 4 from J; bases not matched to a gene: 6. The CDR3 spans 15 residues. From germline, CDR1 is KGHDR and CDR2 SFDVKD. In DNA form, the CDR3 reads TGTGCCACCAGTGATCCAGGGGGCAGCGGCTATGGCTACACCTTC. Amino acids: CATSDPGGSGYGYTF.

The chain has TRBV6-5 and TRBJ2-1; 7 bases line up with TRBD1. The CDR3 consists of 15 residues. The V and J ends lost 6 bases and 6 bases, in that order; junction bases with no gene match: 11. The germline CDR1 and CDR2 sequences are MNHEY and SVGAGI. In DNA form, the CDR3 reads TGTGCCAGCAGGAACGACAGGGTCTCTACCAATGAGCAGTTCTTC. It codes for CASRNDRVSTNEQFF.

This chain uses TRBV11-3 with TRBJ2-1; 7 bases align to TRBD1. Trimming cost V 2 bases and J 5 bases; bases outside gene matches: 3. The CDR3 covers 14 residues. Germline loops: CDR1 SGHNT, CDR2 YENEEA. The CDR3 loop is CASSLWTGDNEQFF. DNA of the CDR3: TGTGCCAGCAGCTTATGGACAGGCGACAATGAGCAGTTCTTC.

V is TRBV27 and J is TRBJ2-2; D remains ambiguous. The V gene lost 7 bases and the J gene lost 3 bases, with 9 bases spanning the gap. The CDR3 has 13 amino acids. Germline loops: CDR1 MNHEY, CDR2 SMNVEV (reference sequence). CDR3 in DNA: TGTGCCAGCACCCCCCTTGACACCGGGGAGCTGTTTTTT. This translates into CASTPLDTGELFF.

This chain uses TRBV6-6 with TRBJ1-2, with D possibly matching TRBD1 (5 bases). Trimming removed 11 bases at V and 1 base at J, with 14 bases between. Germline assignment: CDR1 MNHNY and CDR2 SVGAGI (reference sequence). The CDR3 runs 13 residues. CDR3 DNA: TGTGCCGCCGGCCTGGGGCATAACTATGGCTACACCTTC. As protein: CAAGLGHNYGYTF.

The V and J genes are TRBV5-1 and TRBJ2-1, with TRBD2 as a possible D gene (5 bases). This CDR3 spans 16 amino acids. V was cut by 5 bases and J by 4 bases, with 19 bases left in between. The V gene's germline CDR1 is SGHRS and CDR2 YFSETQ. The CDR3 sequence: CASRSGETGSYNEQFF. The CDR3 nucleotides are TGCGCCAGCAGGAGTGGTGAAACGGGAAGTTACAATGAGCAGTTCTTC.

This sequence joins TRBV15 and TRBJ2-7; 13 bases agree with TRBD2. J was trimmed by 4 bases and V by 2 bases; bases with no gene match: 8. Looked up from germline, CDR1 is LNHNV and CDR2 is YYDKDF (reference sequence). The CDR3 runs to 17 residues. Here the CDR3 DNA reads TGTGCCACCAGCAGATTGGATGGACTAGCGGGAGTGTACGAGCAGTACTTC. Residues: CATSRLDGLAGVYEQYF.

This chain uses TRBV7-3 with TRBJ2-1; 7 nucleotides agree with TRBD1. The CDR3 is made up of 15 amino acids. V lost 5 bases, J lost 8 bases, and 12 bases stayed unmatched. Germline lookup yields CDR1 SGHTA and CDR2 FQGTGA. Here the CDR3 reads CASSPPSGGWDEQFF. The CDR3 nucleotides are TGTGCCAGCAGCCCACCGTCAGGGGGTTGGGATGAGCAGTTCTTC.

The V and J genes are TRBV6-5 and TRBJ2-7; D perhaps matches TRBD2 (6 bases). Germline CDR1 is MNHEY and CDR2 is SVGAGI. The CDR3 is 14 residues long. V lost 6 bases, J lost 3 bases, and 15 bases lay in between. Here the CDR3 DNA reads TGTGCCAGCAGGGATCTGGGACTCAACTACGAGCAGTACTTC. The encoded protein is CASRDLGLNYEQYF.

The rearrangement uses TRBV28 and TRBJ1-5; perhaps TRBD1 as D (5 bases). Germline V gene sequence: CDR1 MDHEN, CDR2 SYDVKM. This CDR3 is 15 amino acids long. Trimming shortened V by 6 bases and J by 0 bases, and 12 bases separated the two germline ends. The CDR3 nucleotides are TGTGCCAGCAGCGCTGGGGCGTTTAGCAATCAGCCCCAGCATTTT. Translating it yields CASSAGAFSNQPQHF.

J is TRBJ1-5 and V is TRBV2, with D tentatively TRBD1 (6 bases). Germline V gene sequence: CDR1 SNHLY, CDR2 FYNNEI. CDR3 length: 13 amino acids. V was trimmed by 4 bases and J by 5 bases, leaving 9 bases between them. CDR3 residues: CASSVPGDQPQHF. In DNA, the CDR3 is TGTGCCAGCAGTGTGCCAGGGGATCAGCCCCAGCATTTT. Based on the CDR3 plus reference TRBV2 and TRBJ1-5, the full variable domain is EPEVTQTPSHQVTQMGQEVILRCVPISNHLYFYWYRQILGQKVEFLVSFYNNEISEKSEIFDDQFSVERPDGSNFTLKIRSTKLEDSAMYFCASSVPGDQPQHFGDGTRLSIL.

V usage is TRBV18 and J usage is TRBJ2-3; no firm D call. CDR1 is KGHSH and CDR2 is LQKENI in the germline V gene. V lost 2 bases and J 1 base, leaving 7 bases between the germline ends. CDR3 size: 14 residues. The CDR3 sequence is CASSPGRGTDTQYF. The CDR3 DNA follows: TGTGCCAGCTCACCAGGGCGAGGCACAGATACGCAGTATTTT.

The gene calls are TRBV25-1 and TRBJ1-1; D unclear. Trimming removed 0 bases at V and 5 bases at J, with 13 bases between. CDR1 is MGHDK, CDR2 SYGVNS, per germline. This CDR3 is built from 15 residues. This CDR3 reads CASSEYGSGGTEAFF. The CDR3 DNA reads TGTGCCAGCAGTGAATATGGTTCGGGTGGTACTGAAGCTTTCTTT.

This chain connects TRBV19 to TRBJ1-3; D remains ambiguous. CDR1 is LNHDA and CDR2 is SQIVND in the germline V gene (reference sequence). Deletions cut 6 bases from V and 0 bases from J, with 12 bases between. The CDR3 runs to 15 residues. The CDR3 DNA reads as TGTGCCAGTAGCCAACCAGTTCCCTCTGGAAACACCATATATTTT. Protein: CASSQPVPSGNTIYF.

Turning to this clone: At one of its ends the junction is not consistent with the germline gene, which may arise from a read error. This sequence joins TRBV29-1 and TRBJ2-1, with D perhaps matching TRBD1 (5 bases). The germline V gene encodes CDR1 SQVTM and CDR2 ANQGSEA. The CDR3 loop spans 12 amino acids. Here the CDR3 DNA reads TGCAGCGTTGGCGACAGATACAGTGAGCAGTTCTTC. Translation: CSVGDRYSEQFF.

The chain employs TRBV28 and TRBJ1-5; 7 bases fit TRBD1. The CDR3 covers 14 residues. V shed 6 bases, J shed 3 bases, and the junction held 5 bases outside the gene matches. Germline values: CDR1 MDHEN, CDR2 SYDVKM. The CDR3 here is CASSTGQANQPQHF. The CDR3 nucleotides read TGTGCCAGCAGCACAGGACAGGCCAATCAGCCCCAGCATTTT.

The rearrangement uses TRBV6-2 or TRBV6-3 and TRBJ1-5; 8 positions match TRBD1. The CDR3 covers 16 residues. From germline, CDR1 is MNHEY and CDR2 SVGEGT. With V trimmed by 5 bases and J by 3 bases, 9 bases remained unmatched. The CDR3 DNA sequence: TGTGCCAGCAGTAGGCCGACAGGGGATTACAATCAGCCCCAGCATTTT. Translation gives CASSRPTGDYNQPQHF.

The V and J genes are TRBV6-5 and TRBJ2-1; 10 bases map to TRBD1. V dropped 4 bases and J dropped 2; count of bases not matched to a gene: 2. Germline assignment: CDR1 MNHEY and CDR2 SVGAGI. The CDR3 contains 15 residues. For the CDR3, the DNA is TGTGCCAGCAGTTCCGGACAGGGGGCCTACAATGAGCAGTTCTTC. Translation: CASSSGQGAYNEQFF.

The chain recombines TRBV12-3 or TRBV12-4 with TRBJ1-5, with D maybe TRBD1 (5 bases). V shed 5 bases and J shed 11 bases, with 13 bases lying between them. The CDR3 extends over 12 amino acids. CDR3 region: CASSGGDGAQHF. The CDR3 DNA follows: TGTGCCAGCAGTGGAGGGGATGGGGCCCAGCATTTT.

The chain carries TRBV19 and TRBJ2-4, with TRBD1 identical over 8 bases. V dropped 6 bases and J dropped 6; count of bases not matched to a gene: 4. CDR1 is LNHDA and CDR2 is SQIVND in the germline V gene (reference sequence). The CDR3 spans 13 residues. The CDR3 sequence is CASSDRGGNIQYF. DNA for the CDR3: TGTGCCAGTAGCGACAGGGGTGGAAACATTCAGTACTTC.

This chain links TRBV28 with TRBJ1-6, with D unclear. CDR1 and CDR2 (germline): MDHEN, SYDVKM. V shed 8 bases and J shed 10 bases, with 12 bases lying between them. The CDR3 loop spans 12 amino acids. CDR3 nucleotides: TGTGCCAGCGGGCCGATAAGGTCACCCCTCCACTTT. This translates into CASGPIRSPLHF.

This clone has a single count. J is TRBJ1-5 and V is TRBV11-1; no clear D. Between the trimmed V and J ends, which lost 2 bases and 5 bases, there was a span of 7 bases. Per germline, CDR1 SGHAT and CDR2 FQDESV (reference sequence). The CDR3 covers 13 residues. This CDR3 reads CASSLSLDQPQHF. CDR3 nucleotides: TGTGCCAGCAGCTTATCCCTCGATCAGCCCCAGCATTTT.

This clone was counted only a few times. The V and J genes are TRBV5-1 and TRBJ1-2; TRBD1 matches at 7 bases. The CDR3 extends over 13 amino acids. With 4 bases clipped from V and 10 bases from J, the junction kept 10 bases outside the gene matches. Germline V gene data show CDR1 as SGHRS and CDR2 as YFSETQ. CDR3 coding DNA: TGCGCCAGCAGCCCGCGACAGGGCGGTCTCTACACCTTC. Translated, it gives CASSPRQGGLYTF.